This T cell receptor beta chain was identified in a study of cytomegalovirus exposure and HLA in healthy donors. For the study at large: The roughly 120 validation repertoires, a later analysis reported, used the same platform as the 550 to 700 repertoires from the first cohort.

This CDR3 contains 17 residues. V lost 2 bases and J 8 bases, leaving 22 bases between the germline ends. Germline V gene sequence: CDR1 SGHTS, CDR2 YDEGEE. TCRdb's table, derived via immunoSEQ multiplex PCR, lists solely in-frame clones and lacks some. The sample includes about 150,000 clones, about 90% of them seen just once. Concerning this clone: Its antigen is as yet unknown.

The study, taken as a whole, reports: A list of 150 to 200 TCR beta chains associated with cytomegalovirus was given. Specificity of three CMV-associated chains for CMV antigens was verified in vitro.

The material sequenced was PBMCs. This receptor was obtained from a young woman in good health and CMV-seropositive. The chain is built from TRBV5-8 and TRBJ1-4; D is unresolved. CDR3 in amino acids: CASSLLFRGQVGEKLFF. The CDR3 DNA follows: TGTGCCAGCAGCTTACTCTTTCGAGGGCAGGTCGGAGAAAAACTGTTTTTT.